This TCR beta chain was sequenced during a study of T cells after yellow fever vaccination (dated by TCRdb to the late 2010s). Regarding the study in general: The SMART-Seq v4 Ultra Low Input RNA kit was used to prepare libraries from fractions with low cell numbers. To follow T-cell clones before and after both primary and booster YFV17D yellow fever vaccination, bulk TCR alpha and beta repertoires underwent longitudinal sequencing. Two healthy male donors made up the cohort, one aged 18 to 29 years and the other aged 30 to 40 years. Blood samples were taken at several timepoints before and after primary and secondary immunization, and bulk PBMC replicates and cell subsets were isolated.

What the research found in general, with its limitations: Because abundant contaminating clonotypes from the bulk population could be contained in FACS-sorted repertoires, computational filtering was required. Most clones expanded after primary vaccination (almost 97% of CD4 and about 85% of CD8) were re-detected after the booster, suggesting that broad memory maintenance occurred. The study included only two donors, which limits how far the findings can be generalized. Compared with the primary T-cell response, the secondary T-cell response was weaker but faster, peaking on day 5 rather than day 15. A small share of clonotypes was detected in both CD4 and CD8 compartments, with the overlap likely arising from convergent recombination.

The treatment or condition label on this specimen signifies: live attenuated yellow fever vaccine strain. PBMCs were isolated from peripheral blood using a standard Ficoll-Paque protocol. Dynabeads CD4 and CD8 positive selection kits were used to isolate CD4 and CD8 T-cell fractions. TriZol was used to extract RNA from bulk PBMCs, CD4 and CD8 fractions, and dextramer-positive and dextramer-negative fractions. The germline V and J ends show losses of 7 bases and 7 bases respectively, and no gene match explains 5 bases of the junction. The CDR3 measures 13 amino acids from cysteine to phenylalanine. The kept DNA is CDR3 alone, 39 bases in frame from the first base. A remark on this clonotype: Its antigen remains undetermined. Base qualities are not recorded, but no much larger clone differs from it by a single base.

This sample was sequenced with an Illumina NovaSeq 6000. TCR cDNA was synthesized by 5'RACE template switching, through which a universal primer site and unique molecular identifiers were introduced. cDNA synthesis was primed from both the TCR alpha and TCR beta constant segments. Libraries were amplified in two PCR steps, with sample barcodes and sequencing adapters added in the second step. Sequencing of libraries was done on Illumina HiSeq 2500 (2x100 bp) or NovaSeq (2x150 bp). The study's own analysis went as follows. MIGEC was used to demultiplex reads and collapse the reads into UMI consensus sequences, and MiXCR was used for V(D)J alignment. Vaccine-responding clonotypes were defined with edgeR using replicate PBMC samples, requiring FDR below 0.01 and a log2 fold change above 5 up to day 15. Each bulk clonotype was labeled CD4 or CD8 based on which sequenced repertoire, CD4 or CD8, contained the clonotype at higher abundance. Clones were called with MiXCR by TCRdb after fastp trimmed the public reads at Q25, and only in-frame beta chains were retained. When rows share a CDR3 protein, they turn into one entry using the most common DNA and genes. V and J calls and clone size were set by TCRdb, not the authors. In all, the sample holds hundreds of thousands of distinct CDR3 sequences, and 9.5% to 15% of those were seen once. 2.5% to 4% of the sample is held by the ten biggest clonotypes.

The sequencing used CD4+ T cells sorted from PBMCs, collected 15 days after the yellow fever booster vaccination. The receptor was derived from a man aged 18 to 30 who received the YFV17D yellow fever vaccine. The chain uses TRBV12-3 or TRBV12-4 and TRBJ2-1, with 9 junctional bases fitting TRBD2. CDR3 reads: CASKAGGGNEQFF. The sequence in DNA is TGTGCCAGCAAAGCGGGGGGTGGAAATGAGCAGTTCTTC.